This T cell receptor (beta chain) was recorded in a study of blood T cell repertoires in COVID-19. For the study at large: COVID-19 samples, acute and convalescent, were from the United States, Italy and Spain.

This clone occurred a few times. Different DNA sequences within this sample yield the same CDR3. Germline-derived CDR1 and CDR2 are SNHLY and FYNNEI. The CDR3 is 14 amino acids. V lost 4 bases and J lost 2, with 9 bases in between. As processed by the authors: From reference gene primer amplification, estimates of nucleated cell counts were derived. Sequenced by immunoSEQ multiplex PCR; TCRdb stores in-frame clones only, minus some. That table furnishes V, J and clone size, whereas the DNA furnished D and trimming. The repertoire holds roughly 250,000 clones, with around 82% as singletons. The sample taken for sequencing was peripheral blood. The receptor's source is an elderly woman with active or convalescent COVID-19. The genes are TRBV2 and TRBJ1-5, with TRBD1 as a possible D gene (6 bases). CDR3 DNA sequence: TGTGCCAGCAGTGCCGACAGGCGCAATCAGCCCCAGCATTTT. This encodes CASSADRRNQPQHF.